This passage covers 6 T cell receptor beta chains from one sample sequenced in a study of graft-versus-host responses after intestinal transplantation. Using immunoSEQ multiplex PCR, the repertoire was profiled, and TCRdb retains in-frame clones only, with some absent. The table has about 70,000 clones, roughly 91% seen once. The antigens of these receptors remain unknown. This sample comprised unstimulated CD8+ T cells sorted from spleen or lymph node cells, obtained before intestinal transplant. All receptors derive from a human donor who received an intestinal transplant.

The chain links TRBV29-1 to TRBJ1-2; possible D gene TRBD1, 6 bases. V lost 4 bases to trimming and J lost 0 bases, with 12 bases between them. The CDR3 sequence is 14 residues long. Germline-derived CDR1 and CDR2 are SQVTM and ANQGSEA. The DNA of the CDR3 is TGCAGCGTTGTTGGACAGACAGCTAACTATGGCTACACCTTC. Its translation is CSVVGQTANYGYTF.

This rearrangement joins TRBV14 to TRBJ1-5; 11 bases agree with TRBD1. This CDR3 contains 15 residues. The germline V gene encodes CDR1 SGHDN and CDR2 FVKESK. The trim removed 3 bases at V and 2 bases at J, leaving 0 bases unmatched. CDR3 sequence: CASSQGQGGNQPQHF. The CDR3 region has the DNA TGTGCCAGCAGCCAGGGACAGGGGGGCAATCAGCCCCAGCATTTT.

The rearrangement joins TRBV14 to TRBJ2-7, with D possibly TRBD1 on 5 matching bases. The CDR3 is 14 amino acids. V was cut by 3 bases and J by 2 bases, with 11 bases left in between. Per the germline V gene, CDR1 is SGHDN and CDR2 is FVKESK. CDR3 DNA: TGTGCCAGCAGCCATCAGACAGTCCCCTACGAGCAGTACTTC. Its translation is CASSHQTVPYEQYF.

The genes are TRBV11-2 and TRBJ1-2; no clear D. The CDR3 is 16 amino acids. The V end was cut by 3 bases, the J end by 4 bases, with 18 bases between. Germline-derived CDR1 and CDR2 are SGHAT and FQNNGV. The CDR3 nucleotides are TGTGCCAGCAGCTTCATCCTTGAGGGTTCGGGCTATGGCTACACCTTC. Amino acids: CASSFILEGSGYGYTF.

The chain combines TRBV12-5 with TRBJ2-7, with 10 bases fitting TRBD2. Germline values: CDR1 LGHNT, CDR2 FRNRAP. The V and J ends lost 5 bases and 2 bases, in that order; junction bases with no gene match: 6. This CDR3 region has 15 residues. Written as DNA, the CDR3 is TGTGCTAGTGGTCCGCTAGCGGGAGCCACCTACGAGCAGTACTTC. It is translated as CASGPLAGATYEQYF.

This clone was observed a single time. CDR3 loop: CASSPAGGDTDTQYF. CDR3 nucleotide sequence: TGTGCCAGCAGTCCCGCGGGGGGGGACACAGATACGCAGTATTTT. The gene calls are TRBV13 and TRBJ2-3, with TRBD2 identical over 9 bases. The CDR3 has 15 amino acids. V was pared by 6 bases and J by 2 bases, with 6 bases of the junction left unmatched. Germline CDR1 reads PRHDT; CDR2 reads FYEKMQ (reference sequence).